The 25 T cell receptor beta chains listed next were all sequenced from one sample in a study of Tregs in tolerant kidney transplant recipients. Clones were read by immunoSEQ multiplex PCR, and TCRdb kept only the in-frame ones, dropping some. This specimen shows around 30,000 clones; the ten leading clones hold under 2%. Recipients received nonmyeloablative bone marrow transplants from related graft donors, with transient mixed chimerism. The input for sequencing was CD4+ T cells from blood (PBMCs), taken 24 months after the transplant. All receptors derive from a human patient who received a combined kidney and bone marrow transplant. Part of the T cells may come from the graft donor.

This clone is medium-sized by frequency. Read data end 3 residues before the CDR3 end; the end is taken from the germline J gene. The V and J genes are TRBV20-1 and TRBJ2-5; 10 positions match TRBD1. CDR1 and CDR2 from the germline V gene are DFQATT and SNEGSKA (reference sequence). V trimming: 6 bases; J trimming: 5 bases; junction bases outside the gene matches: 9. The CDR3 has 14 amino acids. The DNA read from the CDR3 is TGCAGTGCAAACCACGACAGGGGGCAGGAGACC. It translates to CSANHDRGQET. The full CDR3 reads CSANHDRGQETQYF.

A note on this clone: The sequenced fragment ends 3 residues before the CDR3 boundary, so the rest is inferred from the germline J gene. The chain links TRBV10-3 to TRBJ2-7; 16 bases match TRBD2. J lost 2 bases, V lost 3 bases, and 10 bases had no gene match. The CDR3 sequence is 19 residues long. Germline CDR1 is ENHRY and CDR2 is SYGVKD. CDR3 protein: CAISDPAGTSGRATYEQYF. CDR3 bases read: TGTGCCATCAGTGATCCAGCCGGGACTAGCGGGAGGGCGACCTACGAG.

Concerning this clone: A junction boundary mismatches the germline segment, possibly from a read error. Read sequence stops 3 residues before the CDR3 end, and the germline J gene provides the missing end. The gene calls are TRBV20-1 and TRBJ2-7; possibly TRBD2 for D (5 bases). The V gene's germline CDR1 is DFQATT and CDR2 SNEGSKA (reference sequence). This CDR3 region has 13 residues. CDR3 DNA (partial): TGCAGTGCTAGAAAACTAGACTCCCACGAG. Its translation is CSARKLDSHE. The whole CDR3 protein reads CSARKLDSHEQYF.

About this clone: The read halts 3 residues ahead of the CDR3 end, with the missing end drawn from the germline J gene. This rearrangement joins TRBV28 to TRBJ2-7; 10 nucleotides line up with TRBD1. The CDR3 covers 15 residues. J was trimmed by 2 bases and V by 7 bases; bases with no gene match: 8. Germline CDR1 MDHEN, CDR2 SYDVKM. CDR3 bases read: TGTGCCAGCAAACGACAGGGGGCAGGGGCCTACGAG. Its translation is CASKRQGAGAYE. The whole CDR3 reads CASKRQGAGAYEQYF.

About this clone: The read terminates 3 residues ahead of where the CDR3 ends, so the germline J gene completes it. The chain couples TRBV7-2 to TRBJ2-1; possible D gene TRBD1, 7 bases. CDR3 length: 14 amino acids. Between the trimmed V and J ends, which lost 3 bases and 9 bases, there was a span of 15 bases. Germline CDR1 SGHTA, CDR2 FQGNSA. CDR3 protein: CASSFGTQGGEQFF. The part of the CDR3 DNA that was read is TGTGCCAGCAGCTTTGGTACTCAGGGGGGTGAG.

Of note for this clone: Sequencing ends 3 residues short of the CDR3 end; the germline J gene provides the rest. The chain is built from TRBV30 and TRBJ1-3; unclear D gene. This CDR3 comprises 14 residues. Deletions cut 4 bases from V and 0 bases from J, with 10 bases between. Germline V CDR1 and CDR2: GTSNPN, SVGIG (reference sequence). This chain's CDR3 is CAWIPPGSGNTIYF. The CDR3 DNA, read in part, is TGTGCCTGGATCCCGCCCGGCTCTGGAAACACC.

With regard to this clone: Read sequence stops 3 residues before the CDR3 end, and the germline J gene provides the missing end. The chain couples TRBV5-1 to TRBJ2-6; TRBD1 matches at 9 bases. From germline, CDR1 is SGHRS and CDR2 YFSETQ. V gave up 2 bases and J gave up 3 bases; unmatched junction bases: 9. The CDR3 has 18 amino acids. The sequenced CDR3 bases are TGCGCCAGCAGCTTTTCGGGACAGGGAGGGTATGGGGCCAACGTC. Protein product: CASSFSGQGGYGANV. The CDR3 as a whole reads CASSFSGQGGYGANVLTF. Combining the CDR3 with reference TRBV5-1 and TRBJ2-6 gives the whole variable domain KAGVTQTPRYLIKTRGQQVTLSCSPISGHRSVSWYQQTPGQGLQFLFEYFSETQRNKGNFPGRFSGRQFSNSRSEMNVSTLELGDSALYLCASSFSGQGGYGANVLTFGAGSRLTVL.

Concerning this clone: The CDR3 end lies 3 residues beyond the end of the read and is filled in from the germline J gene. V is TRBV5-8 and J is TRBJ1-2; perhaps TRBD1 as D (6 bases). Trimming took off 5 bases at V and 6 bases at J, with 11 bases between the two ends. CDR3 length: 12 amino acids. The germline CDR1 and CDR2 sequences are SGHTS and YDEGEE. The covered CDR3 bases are TGTGCCAGCAGTTTCAGGGGCAATGGC. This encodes CASSFRGNG. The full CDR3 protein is CASSFRGNGYTF.

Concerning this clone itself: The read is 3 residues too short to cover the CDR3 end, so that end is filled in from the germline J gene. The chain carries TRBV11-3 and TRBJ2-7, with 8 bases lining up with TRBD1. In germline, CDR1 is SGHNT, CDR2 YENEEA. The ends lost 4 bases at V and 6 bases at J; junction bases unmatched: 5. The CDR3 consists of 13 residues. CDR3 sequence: CASSSRQGSEQYF. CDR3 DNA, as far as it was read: TGTGCCAGCAGCTCGCGACAGGGGAGCGAG.

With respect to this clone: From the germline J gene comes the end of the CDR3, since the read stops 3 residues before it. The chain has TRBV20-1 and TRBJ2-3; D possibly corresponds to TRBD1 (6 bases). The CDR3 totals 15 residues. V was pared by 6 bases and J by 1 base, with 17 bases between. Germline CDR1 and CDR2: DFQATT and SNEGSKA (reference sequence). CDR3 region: CSANEQGRGTDTQYF. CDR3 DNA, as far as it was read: TGCAGTGCAAATGAACAGGGTCGCGGCACAGATACG.

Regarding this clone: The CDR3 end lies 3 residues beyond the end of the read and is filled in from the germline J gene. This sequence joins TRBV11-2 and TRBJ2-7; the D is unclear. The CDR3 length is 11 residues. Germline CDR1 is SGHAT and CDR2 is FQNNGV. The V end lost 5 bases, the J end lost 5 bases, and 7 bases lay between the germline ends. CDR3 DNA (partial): TGTGCCAGCAGCCCCTTTAACGAG. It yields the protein CASSPFNE. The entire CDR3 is CASSPFNEQYF.

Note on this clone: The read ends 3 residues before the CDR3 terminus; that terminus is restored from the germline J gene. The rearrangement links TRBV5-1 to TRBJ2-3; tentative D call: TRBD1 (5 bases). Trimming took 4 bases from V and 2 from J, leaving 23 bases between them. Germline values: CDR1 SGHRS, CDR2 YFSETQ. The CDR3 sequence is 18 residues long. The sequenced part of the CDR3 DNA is TGCGCCAGCAGCGCCCCCCCTGGACATTCCTTCCACACAGATACG. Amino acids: CASSAPPGHSFHTDT. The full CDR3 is CASSAPPGHSFHTDTQYF.

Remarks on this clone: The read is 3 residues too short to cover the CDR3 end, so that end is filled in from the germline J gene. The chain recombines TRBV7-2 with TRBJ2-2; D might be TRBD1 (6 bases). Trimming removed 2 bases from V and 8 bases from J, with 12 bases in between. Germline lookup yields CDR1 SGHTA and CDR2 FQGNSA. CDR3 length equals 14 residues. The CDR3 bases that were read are TGTGCCAGCAGCTTAACCAGGGGTAGGGGGGAG. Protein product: CASSLTRGRGE. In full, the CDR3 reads CASSLTRGRGELFF.

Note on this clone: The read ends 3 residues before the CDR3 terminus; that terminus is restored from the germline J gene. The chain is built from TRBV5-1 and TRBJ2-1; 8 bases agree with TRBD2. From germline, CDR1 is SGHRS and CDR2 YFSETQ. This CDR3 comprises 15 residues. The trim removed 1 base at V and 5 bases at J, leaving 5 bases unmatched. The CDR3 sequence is CASSLSLAGNNEQFF. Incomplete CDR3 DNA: TGCGCCAGCAGCTTGTCTCTAGCGGGCAACAATGAG.

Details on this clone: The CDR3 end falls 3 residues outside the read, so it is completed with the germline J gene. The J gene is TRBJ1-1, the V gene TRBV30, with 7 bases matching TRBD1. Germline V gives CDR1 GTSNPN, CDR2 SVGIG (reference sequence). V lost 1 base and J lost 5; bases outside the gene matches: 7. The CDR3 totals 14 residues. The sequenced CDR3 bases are TGTGCCTGGAGTGCGGTCAGGGGGAAGACTGAA. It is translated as CAWSAVRGKTE. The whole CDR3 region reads CAWSAVRGKTEAFF.

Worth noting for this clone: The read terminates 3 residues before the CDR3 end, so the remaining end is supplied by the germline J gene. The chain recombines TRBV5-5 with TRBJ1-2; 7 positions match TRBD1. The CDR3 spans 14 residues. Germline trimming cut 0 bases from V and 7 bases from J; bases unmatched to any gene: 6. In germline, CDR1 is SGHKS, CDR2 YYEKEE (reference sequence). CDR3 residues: CASSLEVGQVGYTF. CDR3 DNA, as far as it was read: TGTGCCAGCAGCTTGGAAGTCGGACAGGTTGGC. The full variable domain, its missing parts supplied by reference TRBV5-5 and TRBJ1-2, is DAGVTQSPTHLIKTRGQQVTLRCSPISGHKSVSWYQQVLGQGPQFIFQYYEKEERGRGNFPDRFSARQFPNYSSELNVNALLLGDSALYLCASSLEVGQVGYTFGSGTRLTVV.

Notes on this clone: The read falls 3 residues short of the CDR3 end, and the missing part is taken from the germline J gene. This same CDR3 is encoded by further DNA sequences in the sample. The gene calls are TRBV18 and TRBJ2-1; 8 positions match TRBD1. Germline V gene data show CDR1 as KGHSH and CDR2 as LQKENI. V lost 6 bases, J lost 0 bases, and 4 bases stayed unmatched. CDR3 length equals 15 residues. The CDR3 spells CASSPQGASYNEQFF. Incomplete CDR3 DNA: TGTGCCAGCTCCCCTCAGGGGGCCTCCTACAATGAG. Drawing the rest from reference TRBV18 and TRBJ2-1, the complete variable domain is NAGVMQNPRHLVRRRGQEARLRCSPMKGHSHVYWYRQLPEEGLKFMVYLQKENIIDESGMPKERFSAEFPKEGPSILRIQQVVRGDSAAYFCASSPQGASYNEQFFGPGTRLTVL.

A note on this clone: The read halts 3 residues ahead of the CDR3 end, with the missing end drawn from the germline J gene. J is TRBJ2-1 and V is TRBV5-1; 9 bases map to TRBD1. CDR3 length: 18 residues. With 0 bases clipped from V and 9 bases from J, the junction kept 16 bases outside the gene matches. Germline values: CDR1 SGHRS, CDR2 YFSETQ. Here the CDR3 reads CASSLGRSAGTGPLEQFF. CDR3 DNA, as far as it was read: TGCGCCAGCAGCTTGGGCAGGTCAGCCGGGACAGGGCCTCTTGAG.

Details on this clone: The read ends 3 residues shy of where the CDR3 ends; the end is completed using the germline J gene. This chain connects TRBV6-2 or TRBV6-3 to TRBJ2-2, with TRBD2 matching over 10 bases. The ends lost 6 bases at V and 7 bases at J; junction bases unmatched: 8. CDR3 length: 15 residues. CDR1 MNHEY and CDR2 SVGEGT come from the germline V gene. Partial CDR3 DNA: TGTGCCAGCAGGTTTAGCGGGAGGTGGTACGGGGAG. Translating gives CASRFSGRWYGE. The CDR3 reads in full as CASRFSGRWYGELFF.

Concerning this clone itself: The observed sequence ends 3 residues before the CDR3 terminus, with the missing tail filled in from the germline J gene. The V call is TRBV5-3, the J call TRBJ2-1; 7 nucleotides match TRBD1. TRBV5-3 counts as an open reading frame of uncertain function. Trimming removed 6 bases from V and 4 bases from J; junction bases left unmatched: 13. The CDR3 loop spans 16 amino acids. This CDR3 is CARTPPGTEPYNEQFF. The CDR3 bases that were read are TGTGCCAGAACCCCACCCGGGACAGAACCTTACAATGAG.

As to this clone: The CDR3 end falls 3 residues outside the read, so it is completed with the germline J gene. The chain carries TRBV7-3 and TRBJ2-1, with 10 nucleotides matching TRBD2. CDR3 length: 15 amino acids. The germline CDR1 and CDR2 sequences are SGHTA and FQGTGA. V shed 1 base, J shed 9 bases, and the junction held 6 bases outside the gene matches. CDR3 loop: CASSLIAGGHGEQFF. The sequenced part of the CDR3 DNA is TGTGCCAGCAGCTTAATAGCGGGAGGACACGGTGAG.

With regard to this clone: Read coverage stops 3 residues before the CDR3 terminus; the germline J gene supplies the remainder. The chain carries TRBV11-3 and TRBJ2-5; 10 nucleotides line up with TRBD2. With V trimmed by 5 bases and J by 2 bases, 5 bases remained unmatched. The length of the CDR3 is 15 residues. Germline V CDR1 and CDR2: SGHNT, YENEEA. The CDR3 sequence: CASSPGLAEQETQYF. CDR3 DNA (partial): TGTGCCAGCAGCCCAGGACTAGCGGAACAAGAGACC.

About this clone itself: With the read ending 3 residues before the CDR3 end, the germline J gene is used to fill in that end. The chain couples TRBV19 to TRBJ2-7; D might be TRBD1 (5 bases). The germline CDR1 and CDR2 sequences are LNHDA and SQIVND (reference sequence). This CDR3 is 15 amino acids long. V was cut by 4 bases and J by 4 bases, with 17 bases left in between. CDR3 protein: CASSTGRGKGYEQYF. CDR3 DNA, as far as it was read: TGTGCCAGTAGTACTGGTAGGGGAAAAGGGTACGAG.

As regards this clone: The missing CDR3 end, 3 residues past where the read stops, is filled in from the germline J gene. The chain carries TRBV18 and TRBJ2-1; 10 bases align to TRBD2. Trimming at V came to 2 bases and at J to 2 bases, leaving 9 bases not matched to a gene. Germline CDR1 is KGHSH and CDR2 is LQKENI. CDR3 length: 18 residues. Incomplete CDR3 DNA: TGTGCCAGCTCACCATCCTGGGGAACTAGCGGGACCTACAATGAG. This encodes CASSPSWGTSGTYNE. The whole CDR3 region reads CASSPSWGTSGTYNEQFF.

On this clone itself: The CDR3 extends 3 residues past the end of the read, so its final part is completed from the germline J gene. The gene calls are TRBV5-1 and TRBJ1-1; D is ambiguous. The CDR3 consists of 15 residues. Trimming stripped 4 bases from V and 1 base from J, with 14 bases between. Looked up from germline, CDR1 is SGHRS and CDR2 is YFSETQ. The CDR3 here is CASSPLAGGNTEAFF. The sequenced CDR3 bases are TGCGCCAGCAGCCCACTCGCCGGCGGGAACACTGAA.